Listed below are T cell receptor beta chains from one sample, sequenced in a study of blood T cell repertoires in COVID-19. Only in-frame clones appear in the TCRdb table, and some are missing; sequencing was by immunoSEQ multiplex PCR. There are fewer than 95,000 clones in the sample; roughly 85% occur only once, and 25% to 35% lies in the top ten. The sequencing sample was made of peripheral blood. All receptors come from a man aged 50-60 years with active or convalescent COVID-19. Both conserved end residues are part of each CDR3. The order of the fields is CDR3 DNA, CDR3 protein, J gene, V gene, CDR3 length, D gene, clone size. The D gene is left open where the match is weak. Rows may omit the clone size; those that give it use once, few, many or a size class.

TGTGCCAGCAGTGGACCGTTGGGACAGGGGCCCCACGCCTCCTCCTACGAGCAGTACTTC CASSGPLGQGPHASSYEQYF TRBJ2-7 TRBV2 20 TRBD1 NA
TGCGCCAGCAGCTTACTTGGGACCTTGATCCGGGACAGAACCCCCGAACAAGAGACCCAGTACTTC CASSLLGTLIRDRTPEQETQYF TRBJ2-5 TRBV5-1 22 TRBD1 NA
TGTGCCAGCAGCTCATTACGGACAGCCCTTGGTTCACCCCTCCACTTT CASSSLRTALGSPLHF TRBJ1-6 TRBV5-6 16 NA NA
TGTGCCAGCAGCCAAGACAGCAGCTCTGGAAACACCATATATTTT CASSQDSSSGNTIYF TRBJ1-3 TRBV5-4 15 NA NA
TGCGCCAGCAGCCAAGGGTACGGGGGGGCTACAGATACGCAGTATTTT CASSQGYGGATDTQYF TRBJ2-3 TRBV4-3 16 TRBD2 NA
TGTGCCAGCATTAGGGACAGGGGGCCTTCATCACCCCTCCACTTT CASIRDRGPSSPLHF TRBJ1-6 TRBV2 15 TRBD1 NA
TGTGCCAGCAGTTCAGGACAGTCAAATGAAAAACTGTTTTTT CASSSGQSNEKLFF TRBJ1-4 TRBV5-4 14 NA few
TGTGCCAGCAGCTTAGCTAATCCGGCACTAGCGGGTTTGGGGGAGCTGTTTTTT CASSLANPALAGLGELFF TRBJ2-2 TRBV7-6 18 TRBD2 once
TGTGCCAGCAGCCCGAGCGGGGGGTTATACAATGAGCAGTTCTTC CASSPSGGLYNEQFF TRBJ2-1 TRBV7-2 15 TRBD2 NA
TGCGCGAGTTCCGCGGCCGAGTCTGAAGCTTTCTTT CASSAAESEAFF TRBJ1-1 TRBV5-1 12 NA NA
TGTGCCAGCAGCAGCCCGGACAGGGCGGTTGCCGGGGAGCTGTTTTTT CASSSPDRAVAGELFF TRBJ2-2 TRBV21-1 16 NA once
TGTGCCAGCAGCCAAGATAGGGGGACAGGGGTCCACGAGCAGTACTTC CASSQDRGTGVHEQYF TRBJ2-7 TRBV3-1/TRBV3-2 16 TRBD1 NA
TGTGCAATGGGGCAGGGGTTCGGTCAGCCCCAGCATTTT CAMGQGFGQPQHF TRBJ1-5 TRBV30 13 NA NA